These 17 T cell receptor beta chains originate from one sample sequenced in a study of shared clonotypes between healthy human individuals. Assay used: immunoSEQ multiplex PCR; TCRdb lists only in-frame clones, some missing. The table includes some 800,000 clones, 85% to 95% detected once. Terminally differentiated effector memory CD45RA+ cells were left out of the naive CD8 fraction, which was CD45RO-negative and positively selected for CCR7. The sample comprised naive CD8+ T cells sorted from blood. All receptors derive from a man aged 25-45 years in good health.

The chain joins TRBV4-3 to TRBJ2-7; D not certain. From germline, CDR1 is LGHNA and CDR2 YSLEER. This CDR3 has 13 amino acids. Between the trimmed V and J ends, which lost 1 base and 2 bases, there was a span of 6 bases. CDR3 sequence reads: CASSQAPTYEQYF. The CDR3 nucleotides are TGCGCCAGCAGCCAAGCGCCGACCTACGAGCAGTACTTC.

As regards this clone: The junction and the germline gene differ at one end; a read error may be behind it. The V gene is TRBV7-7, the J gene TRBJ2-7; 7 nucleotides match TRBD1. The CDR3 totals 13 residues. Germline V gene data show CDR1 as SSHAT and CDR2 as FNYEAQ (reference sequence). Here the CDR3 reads CASSKGQSYEQYF. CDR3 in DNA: TGTGCTAGCAGCAAGGGACAGTCCTACGAGCAGTACTTC.

CDR3 bases: TGTGCCAGCAGCTTATGGAGGCGGACTAGCGGGAGGTACCAAGAGACCCAGTACTTC. It translates to CASSLWRRTSGRYQETQYF. This chain connects TRBV11-3 to TRBJ2-5, with 14 bases matching TRBD2. Trimming at V came to 2 bases and at J to 0 bases, leaving 8 bases not matched to a gene. The CDR3 spans 19 residues. Germline assignment: CDR1 SGHNT and CDR2 YENEEA.

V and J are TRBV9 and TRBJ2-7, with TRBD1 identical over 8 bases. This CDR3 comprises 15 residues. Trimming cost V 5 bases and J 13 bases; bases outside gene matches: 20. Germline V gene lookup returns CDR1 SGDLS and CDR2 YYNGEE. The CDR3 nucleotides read TGTGCCAGCAGTGACTTGGACAGGGAAGTTCCCGCCCTCTACTTC. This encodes CASSDLDREVPALYF.

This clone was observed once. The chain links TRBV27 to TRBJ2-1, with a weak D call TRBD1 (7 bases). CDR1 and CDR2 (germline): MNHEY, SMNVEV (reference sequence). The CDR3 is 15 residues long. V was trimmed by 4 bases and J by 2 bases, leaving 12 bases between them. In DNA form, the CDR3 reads TGTGCCAGCAGTTCGGGGGACAGACCCTACAATGAGCAGTTCTTC. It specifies CASSSGDRPYNEQFF.

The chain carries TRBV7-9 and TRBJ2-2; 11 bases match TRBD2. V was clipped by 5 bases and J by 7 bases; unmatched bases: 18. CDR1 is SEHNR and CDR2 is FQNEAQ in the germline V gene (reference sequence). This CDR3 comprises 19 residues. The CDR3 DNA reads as TGTGCCAGCAGCACATCAACCGGGACTAGCGGTCCTAGCGTCGGGGAGCTGTTTTTT. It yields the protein CASSTSTGTSGPSVGELFF.

Here the CDR3 reads CASSGGGLNTGELFF. Here the CDR3 DNA reads TGTGCCAGCAGTGGGGGCGGACTTAACACCGGGGAGCTGTTTTTT. The V gene is TRBV27, the J gene TRBJ2-2, with D perhaps matching TRBD1 (6 bases). Per germline, CDR1 MNHEY and CDR2 SMNVEV (reference sequence). V dropped 5 bases and J dropped 2 bases, with 12 bases sitting between them. The CDR3 extends over 15 amino acids.

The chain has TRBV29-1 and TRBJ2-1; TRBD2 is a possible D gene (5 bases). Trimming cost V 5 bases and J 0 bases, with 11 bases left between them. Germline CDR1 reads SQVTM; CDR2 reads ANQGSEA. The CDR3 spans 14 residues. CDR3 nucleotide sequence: TGCAGCGTTCCGCGGAGGCTCTCCTACAATGAGCAGTTCTTC. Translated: CSVPRRLSYNEQFF.

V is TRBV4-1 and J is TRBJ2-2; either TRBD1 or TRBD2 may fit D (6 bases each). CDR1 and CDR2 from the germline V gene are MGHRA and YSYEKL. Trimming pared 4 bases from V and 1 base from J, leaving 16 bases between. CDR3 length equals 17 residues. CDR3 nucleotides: TGCGCCAGCAGCCTCAAGAGGGAGGACAGGAACACCGGGGAGCTGTTTTTT. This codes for CASSLKREDRNTGELFF.

The CDR3 sequence: CASREWLSETQYF. The DNA for the CDR3 is TGTGCCAGCAGGGAATGGCTTTCAGAGACCCAGTACTTC. The chain carries TRBV6-1 and TRBJ2-5; D uncertain. Germline V gene lookup returns CDR1 MNHNS and CDR2 SASEGT. V was clipped by 6 bases and J by 4 bases, with 12 bases between them. CDR3 length equals 13 residues.

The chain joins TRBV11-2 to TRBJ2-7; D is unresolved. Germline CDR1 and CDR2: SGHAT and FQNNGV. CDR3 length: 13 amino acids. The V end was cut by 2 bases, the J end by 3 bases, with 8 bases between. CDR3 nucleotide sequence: TGTGCCAGCAGCTTACATGTGAACTACGAGCAGTACTTC. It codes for CASSLHVNYEQYF.

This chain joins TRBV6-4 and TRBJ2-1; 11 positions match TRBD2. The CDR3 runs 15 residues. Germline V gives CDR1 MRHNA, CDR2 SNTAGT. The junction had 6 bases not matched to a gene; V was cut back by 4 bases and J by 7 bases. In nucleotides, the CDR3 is TGTGCCAGCAGTGGGCTAGCGGGAGGTTTGAATGAGCAGTTCTTC. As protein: CASSGLAGGLNEQFF.

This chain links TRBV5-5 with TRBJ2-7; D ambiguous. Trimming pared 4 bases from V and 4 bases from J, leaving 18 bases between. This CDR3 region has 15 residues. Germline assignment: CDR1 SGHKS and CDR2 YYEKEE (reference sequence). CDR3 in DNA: TGTGCCAGCAGCCCGACGGCCCTAACTACATACGAGCAGTACTTC. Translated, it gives CASSPTALTTYEQYF.

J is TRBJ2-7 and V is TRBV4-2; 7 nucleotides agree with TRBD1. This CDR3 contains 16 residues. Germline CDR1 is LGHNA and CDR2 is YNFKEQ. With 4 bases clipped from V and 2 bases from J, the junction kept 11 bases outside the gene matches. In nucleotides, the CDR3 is TGTGCCAGCAGCCCCAACTTAGGACAGGCCGCCTACGAGCAGTACTTC. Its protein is CASSPNLGQAAYEQYF.

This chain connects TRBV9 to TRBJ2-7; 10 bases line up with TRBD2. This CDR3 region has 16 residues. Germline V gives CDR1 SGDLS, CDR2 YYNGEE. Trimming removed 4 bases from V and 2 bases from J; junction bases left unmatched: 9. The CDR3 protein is CASSTPLAGDAYEQYF. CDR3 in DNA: TGTGCCAGCAGCACCCCCCTAGCGGGAGACGCCTACGAGCAGTACTTC.

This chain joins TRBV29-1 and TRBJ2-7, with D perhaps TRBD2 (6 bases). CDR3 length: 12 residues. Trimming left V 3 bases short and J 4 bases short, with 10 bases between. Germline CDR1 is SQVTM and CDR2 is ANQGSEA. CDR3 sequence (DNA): TGCAGCGTTGAGGGGAGGTGGTACGAGCAGTACTTC. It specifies CSVEGRWYEQYF.

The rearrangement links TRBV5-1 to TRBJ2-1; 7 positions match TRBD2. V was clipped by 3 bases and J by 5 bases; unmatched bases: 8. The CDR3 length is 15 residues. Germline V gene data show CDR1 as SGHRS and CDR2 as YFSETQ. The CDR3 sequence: CASSSARGGDNEQFF. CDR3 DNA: TGCGCCAGCAGCTCGGCACGCGGGGGTGACAATGAGCAGTTCTTC.